The clone carrying this TCR beta chain has only one observation. Antigen unknown. This sample stems from a study of T cell responses to AZD1222 COVID-19 vaccine. Study summary: Both about-4-week and about-12-week second-dose recipients were combined. Regarding the study as a whole: Only five to seven AZD1222 recipients were seropositive at baseline. Spike-specific TCR breadth and depth were elevated following two AZD1222 doses. Close to half of all spike-specific TCRs reportedly target regions of the variants that are unmutated.

The germline V gene has CDR1 MRHNA and CDR2 SNTAGT. The CDR3 runs to 14 residues. Unmatched junction bases numbered 4, after V lost 3 bases and J lost 9 bases. Data came from immunoSEQ multiplex PCR; TCRdb stores just in-frame clones and leaves some out. The table lists about 100,000 clones, approximately 88% of them singletons. The TCR sequence derives from an adult in good health. Sequenced material: peripheral blood, taken on day 0 of AZD1222 vaccination. The V call is TRBV6-4, the J call TRBJ1-6; TRBD1 matches 8 bases. The CDR3 nucleotides are TGTGCCAGCAGTGATGGACAGGGAAGTTCACCCCTCCACTTT. It translates to CASSDGQGSSPLHF.